Reported below is one TCR beta chain. What it binds is not known. V gave up 2 bases and J gave up 3 bases, with 13 bases separating them. The CDR3 length is 15 residues. Germline V gene sequence: CDR1 MGHDK, CDR2 SYGVNS. The sample is drawn from a study of cytomegalovirus exposure and HLA in healthy donors. Broader study findings: Within an earlier analysis, most TCR beta V segments proved productive either about 87% or about 30% of the time. Later examination showed HLA-associated TCR beta chains had greater clonal expansion than equally common others.

This PCR relied on a set of 60 Vbeta primers and 13 Jbeta primers. Some clones are missing from TCRdb's copy, which holds only in-frame ones; the method was immunoSEQ multiplex PCR. The sample holds roughly 200,000 clones, 77% seen once. Those who donated were healthy bone marrow donors. The clonotype comes from a woman aged 55-70 years in good health and CMV-seropositive. The specimen sequenced was PBMCs. This sequence joins TRBV25-1 and TRBJ1-2, with D possibly TRBD1 on 6 matching bases. Written as DNA, the CDR3 is TGTGCCAGCAGTGAAGCCTTAGGACAGTACTATGGCTACACCTTC. It specifies CASSEALGQYYGYTF.